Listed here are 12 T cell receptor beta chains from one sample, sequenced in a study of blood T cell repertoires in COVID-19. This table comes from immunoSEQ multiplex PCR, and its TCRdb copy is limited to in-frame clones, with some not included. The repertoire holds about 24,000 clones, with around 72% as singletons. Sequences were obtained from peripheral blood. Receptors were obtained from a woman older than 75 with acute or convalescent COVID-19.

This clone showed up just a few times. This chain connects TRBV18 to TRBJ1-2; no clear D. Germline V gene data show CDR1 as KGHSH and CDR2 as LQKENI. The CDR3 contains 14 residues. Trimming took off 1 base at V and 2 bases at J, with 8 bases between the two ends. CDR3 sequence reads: CASSPRARNYGYTF. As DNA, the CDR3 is TGTGCCAGCTCACCACGGGCCAGAAACTATGGCTACACCTTC.

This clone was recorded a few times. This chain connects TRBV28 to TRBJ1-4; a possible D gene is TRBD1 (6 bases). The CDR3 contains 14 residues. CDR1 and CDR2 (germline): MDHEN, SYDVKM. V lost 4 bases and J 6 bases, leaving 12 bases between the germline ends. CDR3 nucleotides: TGTGCCAGCAGTTGGGGGGGGGCTGATGAAAAACTGTTTTTT. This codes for CASSWGGADEKLFF.

In DNA, the CDR3 is TGTGCCATCAGTGACGGACAGGGCGATGGCTACACCTTC. Protein sequence: CAISDGQGDGYTF. V gene TRBV10-3 combines with J gene TRBJ1-2, with TRBD1 matching over 8 bases. Trimming took 3 bases from V and 6 from J; bases not matched to a gene: 3. Germline CDR1 ENHRY, CDR2 SYGVKD. The CDR3 sequence is 13 residues long.

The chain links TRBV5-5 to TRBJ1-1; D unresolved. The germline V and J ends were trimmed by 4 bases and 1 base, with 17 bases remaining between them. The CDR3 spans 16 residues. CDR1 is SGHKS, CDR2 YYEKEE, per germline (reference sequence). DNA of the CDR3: TGTGCCAGCAGCCCCCTGATTCAGCGCCCGAACACTGAAGCTTTCTTT. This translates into CASSPLIQRPNTEAFF. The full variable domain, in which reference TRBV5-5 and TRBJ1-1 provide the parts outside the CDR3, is DAGVTQSPTHLIKTRGQQVTLRCSPISGHKSVSWYQQVLGQGPQFIFQYYEKEERGRGNFPDRFSARQFPNYSSELNVNALLLGDSALYLCASSPLIQRPNTEAFFGQGTRLTVV.

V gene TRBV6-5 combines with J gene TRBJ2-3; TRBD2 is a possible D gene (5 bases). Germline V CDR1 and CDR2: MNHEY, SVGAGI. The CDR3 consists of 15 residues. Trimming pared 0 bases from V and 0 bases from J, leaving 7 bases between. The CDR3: CASSYSRTSTDTQYF. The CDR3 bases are TGTGCCAGCAGTTACTCGAGGACTAGCACAGATACGCAGTATTTT.

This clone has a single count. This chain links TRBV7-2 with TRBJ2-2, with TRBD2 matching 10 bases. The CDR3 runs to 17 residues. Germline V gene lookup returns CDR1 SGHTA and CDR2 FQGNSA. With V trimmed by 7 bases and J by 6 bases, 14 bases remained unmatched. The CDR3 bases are TGTGCCAGCACCCCGGGGAGCGGGGGGGCCCGGGCCGGGGAGCTGTTTTTT. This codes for CASTPGSGGARAGELFF.

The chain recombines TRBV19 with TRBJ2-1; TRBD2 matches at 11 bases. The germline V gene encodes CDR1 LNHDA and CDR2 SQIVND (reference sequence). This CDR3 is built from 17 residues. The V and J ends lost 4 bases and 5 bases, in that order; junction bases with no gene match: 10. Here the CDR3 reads CASSTPELAGVNNEQFF. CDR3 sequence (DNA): TGTGCCAGTAGTACCCCTGAACTAGCGGGGGTTAACAATGAGCAGTTCTTC.

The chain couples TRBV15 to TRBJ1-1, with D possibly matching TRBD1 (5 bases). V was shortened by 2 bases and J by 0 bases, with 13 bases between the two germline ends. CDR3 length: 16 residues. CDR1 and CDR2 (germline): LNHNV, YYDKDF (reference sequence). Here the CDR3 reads CATSRPRAGLNTEAFF. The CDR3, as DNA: TGTGCCACCAGCAGACCCAGGGCGGGGCTGAACACTGAAGCTTTCTTT.

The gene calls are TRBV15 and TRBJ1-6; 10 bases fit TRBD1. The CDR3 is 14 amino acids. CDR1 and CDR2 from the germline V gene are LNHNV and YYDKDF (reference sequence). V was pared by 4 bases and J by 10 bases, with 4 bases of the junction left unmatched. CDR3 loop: CATSKGQGNSPLHF. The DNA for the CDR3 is TGTGCCACCAGCAAGGGACAGGGGAACTCACCCCTCCACTTT.

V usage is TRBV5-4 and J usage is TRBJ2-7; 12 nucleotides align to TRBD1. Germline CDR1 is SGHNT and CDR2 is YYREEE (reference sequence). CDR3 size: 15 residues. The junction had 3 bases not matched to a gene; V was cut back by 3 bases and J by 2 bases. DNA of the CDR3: TGTGCCAGCAGCTGGGGGACAGGGGGCCCCTACGAGCAGTACTTC. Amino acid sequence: CASSWGTGGPYEQYF.

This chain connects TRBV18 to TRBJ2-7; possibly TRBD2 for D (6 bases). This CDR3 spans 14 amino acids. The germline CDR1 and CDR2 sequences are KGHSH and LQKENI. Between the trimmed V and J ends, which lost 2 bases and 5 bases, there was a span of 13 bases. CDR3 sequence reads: CASSPRTTRDEQYF. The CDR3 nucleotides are TGTGCCAGCTCACCAAGGACTACCCGGGACGAGCAGTACTTC.

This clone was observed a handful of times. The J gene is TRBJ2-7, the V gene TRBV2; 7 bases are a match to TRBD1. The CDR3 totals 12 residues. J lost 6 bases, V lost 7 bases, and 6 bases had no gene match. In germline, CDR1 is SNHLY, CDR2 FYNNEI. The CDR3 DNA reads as TGTGCCAGCACCACAGGGGAGTCCGAGCAGTACTTC. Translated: CASTTGESEQYF.